This is a list of T cell receptor beta chains from one sample in a study of early T cells in non-severe SARS-CoV-2 infection. TCRdb independently ran MiXCR on the 5' RACE reads; one entry per CDR3 protein. The sample includes roughly 30,000 distinct CDR3 sequences, around 6% of them seen just once. Sequenced sample: whole blood. The source is an adult who was a healthcare worker with PCR-confirmed SARS-CoV-2 infection or an uninfected control (not recorded which). The CDR3 runs from the conserved cysteine through the conserved F or W. Fields, in order: V gene, CDR3 protein.

>TRBV24-1
CATGEDTQYF
>TRBV20-1
CSARDRTARETQYF
>TRBV19
CASRTTGGSFTDTQYF
>TRBV4-3
CASSQDEGTGANVLTF
>TRBV10-1
CASSLDKGVYGYTF
>TRBV28
CASSLLDRPYEQYF
>TRBV4-3
CASSQERGTFWEQFF
>TRBV5-1
CASSLTGSGANVLTF
>TRBV12-3/TRBV12-4
CASSLVSRETQYF
>TRBV4-1
CASSQDPIGRGLIYEQYF
>TRBV7-9
CASTPPGKAYTEAFF
>TRBV7-9
CASTVSAAPGQFF
>TRBV6-5
CASSYRTRQETQYF
>TRBV6-1
CASSGPVDTSSSYNEQFF
>TRBV6-5
CASSYQGGGANVLTF
>TRBV11-3
CASSKGAGPLNEQFF
>TRBV6-1
CASSVAGNEKLFF
>TRBV4-3
CASSQAGQLPEKLFF
>TRBV6-2/TRBV6-3
CASSRPGQGNYEQYF
>TRBV5-6
CASSLEAIHGYTF
>TRBV29-1
CSVIYWAYNEQFF
>TRBV7-2
CASSLGASGGSEQFF
>TRBV25-1
CASSEYRGSYEQYF
>TRBV11-2
CATSGGGTGELFF
>TRBV6-1
CASRIPSTDTQYF
>TRBV6-5
CASSQAPGRGNTEAFF
>TRBV11-2
CASSSAQGALGETQYF
>TRBV3-1
CASSQDFSGSTDTQYF
>TRBV7-2
CASSILRGAGELFF
>TRBV7-9
CASSLERASEQYF
>TRBV4-1
CASSRGLNGELFF
>TRBV4-3
CASSQDYAGGYEQYF
>TRBV7-2
CASSWGGTGSGNTIYF
>TRBV9
CASSTGQGNYGYTF
>TRBV5-1
CASSLETLPGNTIYF
>TRBV7-9
CASSGPNSNQPQHF
>TRBV19
CASSISHQETQYF
>TRBV5-4
CASSSGQGVEQYF
>TRBV7-9
CASSLALETQYF
>TRBV15
CATSRLTNTDTQYF